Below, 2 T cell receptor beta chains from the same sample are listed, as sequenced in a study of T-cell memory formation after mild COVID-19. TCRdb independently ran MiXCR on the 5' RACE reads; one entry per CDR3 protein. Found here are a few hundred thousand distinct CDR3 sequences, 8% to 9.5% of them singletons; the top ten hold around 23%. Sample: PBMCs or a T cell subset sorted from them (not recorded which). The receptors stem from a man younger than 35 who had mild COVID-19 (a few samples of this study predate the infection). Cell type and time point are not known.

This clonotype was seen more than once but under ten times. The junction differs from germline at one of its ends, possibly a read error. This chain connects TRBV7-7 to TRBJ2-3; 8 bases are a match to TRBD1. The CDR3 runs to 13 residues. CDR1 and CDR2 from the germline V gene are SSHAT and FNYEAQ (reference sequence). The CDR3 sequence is CASSRNRGDTQYF. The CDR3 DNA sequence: TGTGCTAGCAGCCGGAACAGGGGGGATACGCAGTATTTT.

CDR3 in DNA: TGCGCCAGCAGCCTCGACAGGGGAGTAAACTATGGCTACACCTTC. Amino acid sequence: CASSLDRGVNYGYTF. V gene TRBV5-1 combines with J gene TRBJ1-2; 8 bases match TRBD1. The V segment lost 4 bases and the J segment 2 bases; nucleotides outside the gene matches: 7. Germline loops: CDR1 SGHRS, CDR2 YFSETQ. CDR3 length equals 15 residues.